The 5 T cell receptor beta chains below were found in one sample sequenced in a study of blood T cell repertoires in COVID-19. The assay was immunoSEQ multiplex PCR, and TCRdb's table has in-frame clones only and misses some. The repertoire holds under 250,000 clones, with around four fifths as singletons. Sequencing was done on a sample of peripheral blood. The receptors were gathered from a woman aged 55-75 years with active or convalescent COVID-19.

The sample holds a few counts of this clone. This chain connects TRBV4-1 to TRBJ2-2; 8 bases line up with TRBD1. Germline-derived CDR1 and CDR2 are MGHRA and YSYEKL. Trimming cost V 4 bases and J 7 bases; bases outside gene matches: 11. The CDR3 sequence is 16 residues long. The CDR3 region has the DNA TGCGCCAGCAGCCCCGGTGGGGGGACAGGCATCGGGGAGCTGTTTTTT. Protein product: CASSPGGGTGIGELFF.

This chain connects TRBV2 to TRBJ2-1, with TRBD2 matching 10 bases. The CDR3 consists of 16 residues. V shed 7 bases, J shed 5 bases, and the junction held 11 bases outside the gene matches. The germline V gene has CDR1 SNHLY and CDR2 FYNNEI. CDR3 sequence: CASMWISSGSNNEQFF. DNA of the CDR3: TGTGCCAGCATGTGGATCTCTAGCGGGAGTAACAATGAGCAGTTCTTC.

The chain recombines TRBV30 with TRBJ1-2, with a possible D match to TRBD1 (5 bases). CDR3 size: 12 residues. Trimming removed 4 bases at V and 4 bases at J, with 10 bases between. In germline, CDR1 is GTSNPN, CDR2 SVGIG (reference sequence). CDR3 sequence: CAWNAGGYGYTF. The CDR3 nucleotides read TGTGCCTGGAATGCGGGGGGCTATGGCTACACCTTC. Supplemented by reference TRBV30 and TRBJ1-2, the full variable domain reads SQTIHQWPATLVQPVGSPLSLECTVEGTSNPNLYWYRQAAGRGLQLLFYSVGIGQISSEVPQNLSASRPQDRQFILSSKKLLLSDSGFYLCAWNAGGYGYTFGSGTRLTVV.

J is TRBJ2-1 and V is TRBV18, with 8 nucleotides matching TRBD1. There are 14 residues in the CDR3. Germline V gene sequence: CDR1 KGHSH, CDR2 LQKENI. V shed 3 bases, J shed 7 bases, and the junction held 5 bases outside the gene matches. The CDR3 coding sequence is TGTGCCAGCTCACCGCAACAGGGGGGAAATGAGCAGTTCTTC. Translation: CASSPQQGGNEQFF.

V is TRBV24-1 and J is TRBJ2-2, with 9 bases fitting TRBD1. The CDR3 has 17 amino acids. V trimming: 1 base; J trimming: 5 bases; junction bases outside the gene matches: 7. Per germline, CDR1 KGHDR and CDR2 SFDVKD. CDR3 residues: CATSDFGQGLKTGELFF. The DNA for the CDR3 is TGTGCCACCAGTGATTTTGGACAGGGGTTAAAGACCGGGGAGCTGTTTTTT.